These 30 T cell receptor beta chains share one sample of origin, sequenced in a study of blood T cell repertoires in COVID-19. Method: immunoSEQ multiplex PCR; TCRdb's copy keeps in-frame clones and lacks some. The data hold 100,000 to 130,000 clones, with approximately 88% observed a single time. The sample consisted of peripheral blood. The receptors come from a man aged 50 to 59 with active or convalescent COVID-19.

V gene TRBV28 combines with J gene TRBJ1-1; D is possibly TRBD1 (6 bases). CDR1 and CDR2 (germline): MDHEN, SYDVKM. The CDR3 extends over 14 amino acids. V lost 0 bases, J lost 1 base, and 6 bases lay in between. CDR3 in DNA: TGTGCCAGCAGTTTATGGGACAGGAACACTGAAGCTTTCTTT. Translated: CASSLWDRNTEAFF.

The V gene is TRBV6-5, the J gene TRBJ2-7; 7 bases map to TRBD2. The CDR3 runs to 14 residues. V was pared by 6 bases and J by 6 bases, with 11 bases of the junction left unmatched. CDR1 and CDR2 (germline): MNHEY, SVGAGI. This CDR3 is CASSLTSSGREQYF. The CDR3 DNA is TGTGCCAGCAGCTTGACTAGCTCTGGTCGCGAGCAGTACTTC.

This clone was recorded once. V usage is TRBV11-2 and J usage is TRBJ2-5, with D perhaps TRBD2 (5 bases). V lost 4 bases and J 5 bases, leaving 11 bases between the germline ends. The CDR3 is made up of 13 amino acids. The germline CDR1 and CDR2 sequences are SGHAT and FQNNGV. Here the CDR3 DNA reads TGTGCCAGCAGCTGGACTGGGTTGGAGACCCAGTACTTC. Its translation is CASSWTGLETQYF.

For the CDR3, the DNA is TGTGCCAGCAGTTCGATCGGGGGTCCCTCGTTATTCCATACGCAGTATTTT. It translates to CASSSIGGPSLFHTQYF. The chain combines TRBV27 with TRBJ2-3; D might be TRBD2 (6 bases). Trimming cost V 4 bases and J 7 bases, with 24 bases left between them. Looked up from germline, CDR1 is MNHEY and CDR2 is SMNVEV (reference sequence). This CDR3 region has 17 residues.

CDR3 sequence: CASSLTGIYNEQFF. CDR3 nucleotides: TGCGCCAGCAGCTTGACGGGGATCTACAATGAGCAGTTCTTC. This chain links TRBV5-1 with TRBJ2-1; possibly TRBD2 for D (5 bases). Between the trimmed V and J ends, which lost 1 base and 3 bases, there was a span of 8 bases. CDR3 length: 14 residues. Germline lookup yields CDR1 SGHRS and CDR2 YFSETQ.

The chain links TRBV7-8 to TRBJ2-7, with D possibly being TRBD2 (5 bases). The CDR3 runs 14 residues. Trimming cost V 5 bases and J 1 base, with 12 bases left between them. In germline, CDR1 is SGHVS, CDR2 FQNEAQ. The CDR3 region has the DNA TGTGCCAGCAGCGGGCGAAGGACTTCCTACGAGCAGTACTTC. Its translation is CASSGRRTSYEQYF.

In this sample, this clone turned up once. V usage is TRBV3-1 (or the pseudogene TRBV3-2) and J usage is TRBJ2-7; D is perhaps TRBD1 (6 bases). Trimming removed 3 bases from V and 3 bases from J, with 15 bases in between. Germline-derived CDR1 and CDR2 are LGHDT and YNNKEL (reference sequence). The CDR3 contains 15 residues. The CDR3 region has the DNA TGTGCCAGCAGCCATTTGACAGGCTCAGACTACGAGCAGTACTTC. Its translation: CASSHLTGSDYEQYF.

The CDR3 here is CASNLDRSSGNTIYF. CDR3 in DNA: TGTGCCAGCAACCTCGACAGGAGCTCTGGAAACACCATATATTTT. The chain uses TRBV28 and TRBJ1-3; D is perhaps TRBD1 (6 bases). Germline CDR1 and CDR2: MDHEN and SYDVKM. V lost 7 bases to trimming and J lost 0 bases, with 13 bases between them. This CDR3 comprises 15 residues.

This CDR3 is CASSNKTGGVDTIYF. The CDR3 DNA reads as TGTGCCAGCAGCAACAAGACAGGGGGTGTGGACACCATATATTTT. The chain couples TRBV7-9 to TRBJ1-3; 9 bases map to TRBD1. The CDR3 covers 15 residues. Per germline, CDR1 SEHNR and CDR2 FQNEAQ (reference sequence). The V and J ends lost 5 bases and 8 bases, in that order; junction bases with no gene match: 10.

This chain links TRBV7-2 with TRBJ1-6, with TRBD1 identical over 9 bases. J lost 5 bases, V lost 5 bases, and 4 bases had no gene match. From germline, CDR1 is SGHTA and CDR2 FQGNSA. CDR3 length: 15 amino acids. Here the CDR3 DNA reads TGTGCCAGCAGCATGGGACAGGGAAATAATTCACCCCTCCACTTT. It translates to CASSMGQGNNSPLHF.

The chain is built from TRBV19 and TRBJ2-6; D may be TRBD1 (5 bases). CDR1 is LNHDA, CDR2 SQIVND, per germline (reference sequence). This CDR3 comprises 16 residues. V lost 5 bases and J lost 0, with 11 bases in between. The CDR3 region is CASSGHLNSGANVLTF. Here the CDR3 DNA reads TGTGCCAGTAGTGGACACCTTAACTCTGGGGCCAACGTCCTGACTTTC.

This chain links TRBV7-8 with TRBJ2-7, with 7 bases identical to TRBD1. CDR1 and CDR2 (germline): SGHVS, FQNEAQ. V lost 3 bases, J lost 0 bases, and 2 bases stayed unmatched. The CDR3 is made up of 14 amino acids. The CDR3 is CASSLGQLSYEQYF. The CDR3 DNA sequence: TGTGCCAGCAGCTTGGGACAGCTCTCCTACGAGCAGTACTTC.

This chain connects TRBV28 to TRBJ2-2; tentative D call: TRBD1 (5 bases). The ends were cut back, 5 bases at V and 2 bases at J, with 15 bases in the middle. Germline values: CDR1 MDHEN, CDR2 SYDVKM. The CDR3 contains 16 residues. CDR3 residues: CASSNLPGINTGELFF. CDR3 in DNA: TGTGCCAGCAGTAACCTTCCAGGGATAAACACCGGGGAGCTGTTTTTT.

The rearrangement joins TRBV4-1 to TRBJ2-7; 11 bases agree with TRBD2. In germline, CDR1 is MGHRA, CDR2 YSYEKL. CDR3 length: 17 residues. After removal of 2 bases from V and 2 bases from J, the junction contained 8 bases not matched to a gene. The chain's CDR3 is CASSQNSGRAGTYEQYF. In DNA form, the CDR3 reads TGCGCCAGCAGCCAAAATAGCGGGAGGGCCGGGACCTACGAGCAGTACTTC.

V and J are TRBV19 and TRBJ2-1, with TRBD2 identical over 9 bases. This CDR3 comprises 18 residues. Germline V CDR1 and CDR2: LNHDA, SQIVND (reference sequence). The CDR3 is CAQVRGDLPSGDYNEQFF. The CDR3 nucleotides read TGTGCGCAGGTGAGGGGAGACCTCCCTAGCGGGGACTACAATGAGCAGTTCTTC.

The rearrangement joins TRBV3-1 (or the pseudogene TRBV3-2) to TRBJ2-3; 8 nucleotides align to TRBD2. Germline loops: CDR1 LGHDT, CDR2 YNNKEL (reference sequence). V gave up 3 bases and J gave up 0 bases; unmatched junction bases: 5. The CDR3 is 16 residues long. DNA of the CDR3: TGTGCCAGCAGCCATACTAGCGGAACTAGCACAGATACGCAGTATTTT. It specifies CASSHTSGTSTDTQYF.

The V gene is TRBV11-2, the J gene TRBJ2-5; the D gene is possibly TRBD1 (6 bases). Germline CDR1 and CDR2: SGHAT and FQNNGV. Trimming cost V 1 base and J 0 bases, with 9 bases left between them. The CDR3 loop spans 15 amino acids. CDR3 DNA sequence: TGTGCCAGCAGCTTAGTTGGACAGAACCAAGAGACCCAGTACTTC. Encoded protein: CASSLVGQNQETQYF.

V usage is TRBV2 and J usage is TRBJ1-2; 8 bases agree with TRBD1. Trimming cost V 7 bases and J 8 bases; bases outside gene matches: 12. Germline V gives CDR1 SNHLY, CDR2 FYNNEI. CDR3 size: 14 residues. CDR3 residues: CASIEDRAARGYTF. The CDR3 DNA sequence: TGTGCCAGCATCGAGGACAGGGCGGCAAGAGGCTACACCTTC.

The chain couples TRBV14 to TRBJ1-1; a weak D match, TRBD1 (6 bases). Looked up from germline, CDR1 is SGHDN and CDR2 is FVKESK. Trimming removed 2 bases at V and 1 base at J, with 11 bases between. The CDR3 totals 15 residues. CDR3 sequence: CASSQSNRENTEAFF. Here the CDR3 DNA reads TGTGCCAGCAGCCAATCAAACAGGGAGAACACTGAAGCTTTCTTT.

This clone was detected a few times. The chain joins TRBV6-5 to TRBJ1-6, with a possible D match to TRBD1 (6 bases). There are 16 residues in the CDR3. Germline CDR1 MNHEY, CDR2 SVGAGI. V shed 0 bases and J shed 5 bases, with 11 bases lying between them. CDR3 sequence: CASSYSGTLHNSPLHF. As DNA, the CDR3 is TGTGCCAGCAGTTACTCTGGGACACTCCATAATTCACCCCTCCACTTT.

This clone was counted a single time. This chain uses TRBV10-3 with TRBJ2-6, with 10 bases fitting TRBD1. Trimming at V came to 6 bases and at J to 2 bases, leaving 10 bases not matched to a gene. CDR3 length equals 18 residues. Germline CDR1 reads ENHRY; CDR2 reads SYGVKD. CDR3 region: CAIRSGTGVVPGANVLTF. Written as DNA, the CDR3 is TGTGCCATCAGATCCGGGACAGGGGTAGTCCCTGGGGCCAACGTCCTGACTTTC.

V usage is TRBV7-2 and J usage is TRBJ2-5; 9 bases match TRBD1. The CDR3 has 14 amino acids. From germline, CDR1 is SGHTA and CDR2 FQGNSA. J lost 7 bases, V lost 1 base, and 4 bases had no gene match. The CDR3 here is CASSLVGQGGTQYF. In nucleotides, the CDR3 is TGTGCCAGCAGCTTAGTGGGACAGGGTGGGACCCAGTACTTC.

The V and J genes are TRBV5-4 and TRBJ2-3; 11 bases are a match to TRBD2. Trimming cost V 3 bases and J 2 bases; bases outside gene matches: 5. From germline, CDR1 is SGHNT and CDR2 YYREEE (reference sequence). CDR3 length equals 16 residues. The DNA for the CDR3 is TGTGCCAGCAGCTCTAAACTAGCGGGGGACACAGATACGCAGTATTTT. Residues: CASSSKLAGDTDTQYF.

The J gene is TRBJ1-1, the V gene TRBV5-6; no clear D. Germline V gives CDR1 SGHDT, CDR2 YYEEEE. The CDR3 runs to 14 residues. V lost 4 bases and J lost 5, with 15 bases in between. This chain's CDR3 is CASSLDPGGTEAFF. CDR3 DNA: TGTGCCAGCAGCCTAGATCCGGGAGGAACTGAAGCTTTCTTT. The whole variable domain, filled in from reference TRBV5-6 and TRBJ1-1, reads DAGVTQSPTHLIKTRGQQVTLRCSPKSGHDTVSWYQQALGQGPQFIFQYYEEEERQRGNFPDRFSGHQFPNYSSELNVNALLLGDSALYLCASSLDPGGTEAFFGQGTRLTVV.

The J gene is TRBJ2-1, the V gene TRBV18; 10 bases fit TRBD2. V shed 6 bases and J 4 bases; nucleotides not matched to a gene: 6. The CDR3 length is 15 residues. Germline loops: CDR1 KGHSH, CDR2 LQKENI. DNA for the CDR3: TGTGCCAGCTCGGGGGGACTAGCGATTTACAATGAGCAGTTCTTC. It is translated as CASSGGLAIYNEQFF.

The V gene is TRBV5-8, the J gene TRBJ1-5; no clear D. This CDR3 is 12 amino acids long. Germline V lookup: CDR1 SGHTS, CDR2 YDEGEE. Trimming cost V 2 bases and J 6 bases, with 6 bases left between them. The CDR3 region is CASSFRGQPQHF. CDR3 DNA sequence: TGTGCCAGCAGCTTCAGAGGTCAGCCCCAGCATTTT.

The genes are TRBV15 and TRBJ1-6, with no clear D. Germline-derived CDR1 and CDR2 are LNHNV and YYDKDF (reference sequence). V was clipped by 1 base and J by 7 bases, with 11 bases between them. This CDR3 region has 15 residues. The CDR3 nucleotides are TGTGCCACCAGCAGAGCTGGGGAGTCGAATTCACCCCTCCACTTT. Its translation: CATSRAGESNSPLHF.

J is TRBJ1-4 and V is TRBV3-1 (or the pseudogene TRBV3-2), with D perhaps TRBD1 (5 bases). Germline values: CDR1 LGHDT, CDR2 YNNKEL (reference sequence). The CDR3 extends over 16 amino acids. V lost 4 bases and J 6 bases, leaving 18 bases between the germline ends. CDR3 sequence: CASSLSKPGGDEKLFF. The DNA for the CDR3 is TGTGCCAGCAGCCTCTCTAAACCGGGGGGGGATGAAAAACTGTTTTTT.

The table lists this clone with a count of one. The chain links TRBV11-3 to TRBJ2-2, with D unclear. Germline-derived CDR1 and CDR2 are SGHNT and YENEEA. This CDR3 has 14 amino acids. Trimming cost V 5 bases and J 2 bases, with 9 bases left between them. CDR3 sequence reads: CASSPRLNTGELFF. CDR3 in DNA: TGTGCCAGCAGCCCCCGACTCAACACCGGGGAGCTGTTTTTT.

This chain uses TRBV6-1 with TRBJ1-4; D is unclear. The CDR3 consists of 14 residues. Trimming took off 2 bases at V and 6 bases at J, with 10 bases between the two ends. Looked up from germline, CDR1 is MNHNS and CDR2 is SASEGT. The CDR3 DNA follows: TGTGCCAGCAGTGAAACGGGGAGGGATGAAAAACTGTTTTTT. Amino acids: CASSETGRDEKLFF.